This TCR beta chain was identified during a study of shared clonotypes between healthy human individuals. Background on the study: Each donor contributed plates that comprised three CD4 naive, three CD4 memory, two CD8 naive and one CD8 memory. Study findings and constraints: Clonotypes which were not shared had lower generation probabilities than clonotypes that all four donors shared. Several donors showed sharing of about 4.8% of naive CD4 clonotypes.

Sequencing was performed with immunoSEQ multiplex PCR; in TCRdb, only in-frame clones are kept and a portion is missing. The sample consists of about 520,000 clones, roughly 95% of them appearing once. The CD4+ fraction was divided into a CD45RA+ naive subset and a CD45RA-negative memory subset. CDR1 SGHNT and CDR2 YENEEA come from the germline V gene. This CDR3 is built from 15 residues. After removal of 1 base from V and 1 base from J, the junction contained 2 bases not matched to a gene. In the case of this clone: Its antigen is undetermined.

This chain joins TRBV11-3 and TRBJ2-5; 8 bases match TRBD1. What was sequenced was naive CD4+ T cells sorted from blood. The subset: CD45RA+ positively selected. This clonotype originated in a woman in her 30s in good health. The CDR3: CASSLGGQGQETQYF. The CDR3 DNA reads as TGTGCCAGCAGCTTAGGTGGACAGGGCCAAGAGACCCAGTACTTC.